This T cell receptor beta chain was identified during a study of OX40 agonist ivuxolimab in advanced cancers. About the study: Patients undergoing dose escalation presented with hepatocellular carcinoma, melanoma, renal cell or head and neck cancer.

The table came from immunoSEQ multiplex PCR; TCRdb's copy has only in-frame clones and leaves some out. The table has approximately 82,000 clones, approximately 86% seen once. The CDR3 totals 16 residues. The junction had 6 bases not matched to a gene; V was cut back by 6 bases and J by 5 bases. Germline lookup yields CDR1 LGHNT and CDR2 FRNRAP. Sequenced here: CD4+ or CD8+ T cells sorted from blood, sampled in a trial of the OX40 agonist ivuxolimab. The genes are TRBV12-5 and TRBJ1-6; 11 nucleotides line up with TRBD1. The TCR was taken from an adult with an advanced solid tumor such as melanoma, head and neck, liver or kidney cancer. Here the CDR3 DNA reads TGTGCTAGTGGGCTCCCGGGACAGGGGGATAATTCACCCCTCCACTTT. Translated, it gives CASGLPGQGDNSPLHF.